A single sample gave rise to the 4 T cell receptor beta chains below, sequenced in a study of blood T cells in healthy people across ages (dated by TCRdb to the mid-2010s). The library was built by means of 5' RACE. TCRdb shows the sequencer as Illumina HiSeq 2500. The second PCR ran for roughly 7 to 11 cycles and used a J-beta primer mix along with a sample-barcoded 5' primer. TCRdb itself trimmed the public reads at Q25 with fastp, ran MiXCR and retained productive beta chains. CDR3 protein duplicates are merged, each entry listing the most common genes and DNA. This sample holds over 1.5 million distinct CDR3 sequences; approximately 50% were observed only once. The ten biggest clones cover more than 2% of the sample. The sequenced material came from blood. These receptors were collected from a middle-aged woman in good health.

This clonotype was seen more than once but under ten times. This rearrangement joins TRBV12-3 or TRBV12-4 to TRBJ2-4; weak D call: TRBD2 (6 bases). The V end lost 3 bases, the J end lost 0 bases, and 15 bases lay between the germline ends. The CDR3 consists of 17 residues. The chain's CDR3 is CASSLGQGGLAKNIQYF. Here the CDR3 DNA reads TGTGCCAGCAGTTTGGGCCAGGGAGGACTAGCCAAAAACATTCAGTACTTC.

The rearrangement links TRBV6-6 to TRBJ2-5; D tentatively fits TRBD1 or TRBD2 (5 bases each). Between the trimmed V and J ends, which lost 0 bases and 3 bases, there was a span of 17 bases. The CDR3 is 17 residues long. Germline CDR1 MNHNY, CDR2 SVGAGI (reference sequence). As DNA, the CDR3 is TGTGCCAGCAGTTACTCTCAGGGCCCCCGGGGTAAAGAGACCCAGTACTTC. This translates into CASSYSQGPRGKETQYF.

This clonotype has a single count. The V gene is TRBV20-1, the J gene TRBJ2-7; D is undetermined. This CDR3 has 13 amino acids. V was cut by 8 bases and J by 1 base, with 15 bases left in between. Germline assignment: CDR1 DFQATT and CDR2 SNEGSKA (reference sequence). CDR3 sequence (DNA): TGCAGTTCTGAGAAGGATTCTTCCTACGAGCAGTACTTC. Residues: CSSEKDSSYEQYF.

The gene calls are TRBV3-1 and TRBJ1-2; D perhaps matches TRBD1 (6 bases). The germline gives CDR1 LGHDT, CDR2 YNNKEL (reference sequence). This CDR3 is 15 amino acids long. V was clipped by 2 bases and J by 0 bases, with 10 bases between them. The CDR3 DNA reads TGTGCCAGCAGCCAAAGGGGGACATCTAACTATGGCTACACCTTC. Translating it yields CASSQRGTSNYGYTF.